The 21 T cell receptor beta chains below come from one sample, sequenced in a study of T cells after posttransplantation cyclophosphamide (TCRdb year 2016). Viable CD3+CD4+ or CD3+CD8+ cells that were CCR7+CD45RA+CD45RO-CD95-CD27+CD28+ were defined as naive T cells. Library preparation employed the immunoSEQ multiplex PCR assay. The immuneACCESS repertoire file appears here via TCRdb, limited to in-frame rearrangements. These files lack a portion of the clones; in checked studies, under half of the deficit traces to unresolved V genes, and the cause of the others is not known. The sample table records fewer than 25,000 clones; approximately 97% of these occur just once. The ten largest clones represent roughly 0.13% of the sample. Sequences were obtained from naive CD4+ T cells sorted from PBMCs. The receptors were sampled from a man in his fifties in good health, CMV-negative, and a related stem cell transplant donor.

This rearrangement joins TRBV5-1 to TRBJ1-1, with 8 bases aligning to TRBD1. The V gene end was trimmed by 4 bases and the J gene end by 1 base; junction bases not matched to a gene: 3. The CDR3 contains 14 residues. Germline assignment: CDR1 SGHRS and CDR2 YFSETQ. The CDR3 DNA reads as TGCGCCAGCAGCCCACAGGGGGGGAACACTGAAGCTTTCTTT. Translating gives CASSPQGGNTEAFF.

The gene calls are TRBV5-1 and TRBJ2-3, with a weak D call TRBD2 (5 bases). The CDR3 consists of 19 residues. The V and J ends lost 0 bases and 2 bases respectively, with 22 bases between them. The germline V gene has CDR1 SGHRS and CDR2 YFSETQ. The CDR3 region is CASSLGPAGERSYTDTQYF. CDR3 bases: TGCGCCAGCAGCTTGGGCCCCGCCGGGGAGAGGTCCTACACAGATACGCAGTATTTT.

V and J are TRBV5-6 and TRBJ1-2; D call uncertain. With 0 bases removed from V and 4 bases from J, the gap between germline ends came to 10 bases. CDR1 is SGHDT and CDR2 is YYEEEE in the germline V gene. This CDR3 contains 14 residues. The CDR3 DNA follows: TGTGCCAGCAGCTTGGATATCAACGGCTATGGCTACACCTTC. Protein: CASSLDINGYGYTF. The entire variable domain, with the rest obtained from reference TRBV5-6 and TRBJ1-2, is as follows: DAGVTQSPTHLIKTRGQQVTLRCSPKSGHDTVSWYQQALGQGPQFIFQYYEEEERQRGNFPDRFSGHQFPNYSSELNVNALLLGDSALYLCASSLDINGYGYTFGSGTRLTVV.

In this sample, this clone turned up once. V usage is TRBV12-5 and J usage is TRBJ1-5, with D possibly TRBD1 on 6 matching bases. Trimming removed 1 base at V and 4 bases at J, with 14 bases between. CDR3 length equals 16 residues. Germline loops: CDR1 LGHNT, CDR2 FRNRAP. The CDR3 bases are TGTGCTAGTGGTTTGGGTGGACAGCCAGCTAATCAGCCCCAGCATTTT. Translated, it gives CASGLGGQPANQPQHF. The full variable domain, completed using reference TRBV12-5 and TRBJ1-5, is DARVTQTPRHKVTEMGQEVTMRCQPILGHNTVFWYRQTMMQGLELLAYFRNRAPLDDSGMPKDRFSAEMPDATLATLKIQPSEPRDSAVYFCASGLGGQPANQPQHFGDGTRLSIL.

The chain is built from TRBV6-1 and TRBJ1-5; unclear D gene. V lost 1 base to trimming and J lost 1 base, with 11 bases between them. Per the germline V gene, CDR1 is MNHNS and CDR2 is SASEGT. This CDR3 contains 16 residues. The DNA for the CDR3 is TGTGCCAGCAGTGAAGGGGTACAGAAGAGCAATCAGCCCCAGCATTTT. Translated: CASSEGVQKSNQPQHF.

The rearrangement uses TRBV5-4 and TRBJ2-1; maybe TRBD1 (6 bases). The CDR3 covers 16 residues. The germline V gene has CDR1 SGHNT and CDR2 YYREEE (reference sequence). Trimming left V 4 bases short and J 7 bases short, with 21 bases between. CDR3: CASSDLDSFSGNEQFF. The CDR3 DNA reads as TGTGCCAGCAGCGACCTGGACAGTTTCTCGGGTAATGAGCAGTTCTTC.

This clone showed up just once. The chain combines TRBV5-4 with TRBJ1-1; no clear D gene. CDR3 length equals 15 residues. Trimming removed 0 bases from V and 2 bases from J, with 11 bases in between. CDR1 and CDR2 (germline): SGHNT, YYREEE (reference sequence). The CDR3 nucleotides read TGTGCCAGCAGCTTGGTGGCGGAAGGTAACACTGAAGCTTTCTTT. As protein: CASSLVAEGNTEAFF.

This clone was seen once. The chain uses TRBV5-1 and TRBJ2-5; tentatively, D is TRBD1 (5 bases). Trimming took 2 bases from V and 2 from J, leaving 10 bases between them. The CDR3 consists of 14 residues. Germline V gene data show CDR1 as SGHRS and CDR2 as YFSETQ. The DNA for the CDR3 is TGCGCCAGCAGCTTAAGGGGCCCACAAGAGACCCAGTACTTC. Translating gives CASSLRGPQETQYF.

A remark on this clone: Other DNA sequences of this sample code for an identical CDR3. The rearrangement joins TRBV18 to TRBJ2-4, with TRBD2 matching 8 bases. Germline V gives CDR1 KGHSH, CDR2 LQKENI. With V trimmed by 3 bases and J by 3 bases, 4 bases remained unmatched. The CDR3 length is 15 residues. CDR3 sequence reads: CASSPYTSGKNIQYF. CDR3 bases: TGTGCCAGCTCACCCTATACTAGCGGCAAAAACATTCAGTACTTC. Looking up the rest from reference TRBV18 and TRBJ2-4 gives the full variable domain: NAGVMQNPRHLVRRRGQEARLRCSPMKGHSHVYWYRQLPEEGLKFMVYLQKENIIDESGMPKERFSAEFPKEGPSILRIQQVVRGDSAAYFCASSPYTSGKNIQYFGAGTRLSVL.

The chain employs TRBV7-3 and TRBJ2-3; D is unresolved. The germline V gene encodes CDR1 SGHTA and CDR2 FQGTGA. Trimming shortened V by 5 bases and J by 3 bases, and 9 bases separated the two germline ends. The CDR3 sequence is 13 residues long. The CDR3, as DNA: TGTGCCAGCAGCCACTTAAGTACAGATACGCAGTATTTT. This gives the protein CASSHLSTDTQYF.

This rearrangement joins TRBV7-8 to TRBJ2-1; D perhaps matches TRBD1 (6 bases). CDR1 SGHVS and CDR2 FQNEAQ come from the germline V gene. This CDR3 comprises 16 residues. Trimming left V 5 bases short and J 7 bases short, with 21 bases between. CDR3 loop: CASSRYRDISRNEQFF. The CDR3 nucleotides are TGTGCCAGCAGCAGATACCGGGACATCTCTAGGAATGAGCAGTTCTTC.

The chain has TRBV2 and TRBJ2-3, with TRBD2 matching 8 bases. V lost 4 bases, J lost 4 bases, and 7 bases stayed unmatched. The CDR3 consists of 15 residues. Germline V gene lookup returns CDR1 SNHLY and CDR2 FYNNEI. The CDR3 protein is CASSATGGPPDTQYF. CDR3 sequence (DNA): TGTGCCAGCAGTGCGACGGGAGGGCCCCCAGATACGCAGTATTTT.

The chain has TRBV13 and TRBJ2-5, with TRBD2 identical over 13 bases. Unmatched junction bases numbered 9, after V lost 6 bases and J lost 5 bases. The germline V gene has CDR1 PRHDT and CDR2 FYEKMQ (reference sequence). The CDR3 is 16 residues long. The CDR3 is CASSPPTSGGRETQYF. CDR3 in DNA: TGTGCCAGCAGTCCACCGACTAGCGGGGGGAGGGAGACCCAGTACTTC.

This chain links TRBV7-9 with TRBJ2-1; D is possibly TRBD2 (5 bases). V lost 3 bases to trimming and J lost 4 bases, with 7 bases between them. Germline V gives CDR1 SEHNR, CDR2 FQNEAQ (reference sequence). This CDR3 comprises 13 residues. The CDR3 sequence: CASSLTGYNEQFF. The CDR3 nucleotides read TGTGCCAGCAGCTTGACGGGATACAATGAGCAGTTCTTC.

The chain combines TRBV19 with TRBJ2-1, with TRBD2 matching 8 bases. The germline V gene has CDR1 LNHDA and CDR2 SQIVND (reference sequence). The CDR3 extends over 15 amino acids. V shed 9 bases and J 7 bases; nucleotides not matched to a gene: 14. Here the CDR3 DNA reads TGTGCCAGGGCTAGAGGGACTAGGAAAGGAAATGAGCAGTTCTTC. It is translated as CARARGTRKGNEQFF.

The chain couples TRBV7-9 to TRBJ1-5; D is possibly TRBD1 (5 bases). This CDR3 is built from 14 residues. CDR1 and CDR2 (germline): SEHNR, FQNEAQ (reference sequence). Trimming left V 8 bases short and J 0 bases short, with 11 bases between. Written as DNA, the CDR3 is TGTGCCAGCGGGGCAGCAAATAGCAATCAGCCCCAGCATTTT. Its protein product is CASGAANSNQPQHF.

The rearrangement links TRBV27 to TRBJ2-1; 7 nucleotides line up with TRBD1. The V gene end was trimmed by 7 bases and the J gene end by 13 bases; junction bases not matched to a gene: 16. This CDR3 is 14 amino acids long. The V gene's germline CDR1 is MNHEY and CDR2 SMNVEV (reference sequence). CDR3 in DNA: TGTGCCAGCACCCTTAGACCGGGACAGTCTTTTCAGTTCTTC. Translating gives CASTLRPGQSFQFF.

The chain recombines TRBV11-1 with TRBJ1-2; D is perhaps TRBD1 (6 bases). Germline CDR1 and CDR2: SGHAT and FQDESV (reference sequence). The V end was cut by 3 bases, the J end by 2 bases, with 10 bases between. The length of the CDR3 is 14 residues. Here the CDR3 reads CASSLGQPNYGYTF. In nucleotides, the CDR3 is TGTGCCAGCAGCTTGGGACAACCCAACTATGGCTACACCTTC.

The CDR3 DNA is TGTGCCAGCAGCGTAGGAAAAGGGAACGACAGGGGCAGATTACATAGGGAGAACACTGAAGCTTTCTTT. Amino acids: CASSVGKGNDRGRLHRENTEAFF. The chain uses TRBV9 and TRBJ1-1; TRBD1 matches at 8 bases. Germline V lookup: CDR1 SGDLS, CDR2 YYNGEE. The CDR3 is made up of 23 amino acids. The V gene end was trimmed by 0 bases and the J gene end by 1 base; junction bases not matched to a gene: 26.

V usage is TRBV7-3 and J usage is TRBJ1-2; weak D call: TRBD1 (6 bases). V was trimmed by 5 bases and J by 4 bases, leaving 17 bases between them. The CDR3 is 15 amino acids. Germline CDR1 SGHTA, CDR2 FQGTGA. This chain's CDR3 is CASSLAAGASYGYTF. The DNA for the CDR3 is TGTGCCAGCAGCCTAGCCGCAGGGGCAAGCTATGGCTACACCTTC.

This chain uses TRBV6-6 with TRBJ1-2; D not certain. Per germline, CDR1 MNHNY and CDR2 SVGAGI (reference sequence). The CDR3 has 15 residues. Between the trimmed V and J ends, which lost 10 bases and 8 bases, there was a span of 26 bases. As DNA, the CDR3 is TGTGCCACCGCCCTTAACCCCTTACGAGAAGTGGGCTACACCTTC. Residues: CATALNPLREVGYTF.